One TCR beta chain is described in this entry. The patients had localized lung adenocarcinoma, a non-small cell subtype. The CDR3 totals 16 residues. Trimming removed 2 bases from V and 0 bases from J, with 11 bases in between. The germline V gene has CDR1 MNHNS and CDR2 SASEGT. These data come from a study of CD4 and CD8 cells across lung adenocarcinoma regions. A single record per CDR3 protein comes from TCRdb applying MiXCR to the PCR reads. The sample includes 2,000 to 2,500 distinct CDR3 sequences, about two thirds of them seen just once. The genes are TRBV6-1 and TRBJ2-1; D tentatively reads TRBD1 or TRBD2 (6 bases each). This receptor was taken from a female donor with lung adenocarcinoma. The CD4 and CD8 labels of this study may be unreliable. The sample consisted of CD4+ T cells from the center of a lung tumor. Here the CDR3 reads CASSERGGGSYNEQFF. CDR3 nucleotides: TGTGCCAGCAGTGAAAGAGGAGGGGGCTCCTACAATGAGCAGTTCTTC.